Below, 4 T cell receptor beta chains from the same sample are listed, as sequenced in a study of blood T cell repertoires in COVID-19. TCRdb's copy holds only in-frame clones and misses some; the assay was immunoSEQ multiplex PCR. The table records 200,000 to 300,000 clones, 75% to 85% of them present only once. Source material: peripheral blood. The receptors shown here come from a woman in her 70s with acute or convalescent COVID-19.

The V and J genes are TRBV5-4 and TRBJ1-2, with D maybe TRBD1 (6 bases). V shed 0 bases and J shed 4 bases, with 16 bases lying between them. The CDR3 loop spans 16 amino acids. Per the germline V gene, CDR1 is SGHNT and CDR2 is YYREEE (reference sequence). Written as DNA, the CDR3 is TGTGCCAGCAGCTTGGCCGTGGCAGGGGTAAGCTATGGCTACACCTTC. Its translation is CASSLAVAGVSYGYTF.

J is TRBJ2-5 and V is TRBV5-1; 7 nucleotides match TRBD1. Unmatched junction bases numbered 14, after V lost 4 bases and J lost 5 bases. Looked up from germline, CDR1 is SGHRS and CDR2 is YFSETQ. The CDR3 extends over 16 amino acids. The CDR3 protein is CASSPRTGIVQETQYF. In DNA, the CDR3 is TGCGCCAGCAGCCCCCGGACAGGTATTGTTCAGGAGACCCAGTACTTC.

V gene TRBV18 combines with J gene TRBJ2-7; D is possibly TRBD1 (6 bases). The CDR3 loop spans 14 amino acids. Trimming cost V 4 bases and J 0 bases, with 10 bases left between them. Germline CDR1 KGHSH, CDR2 LQKENI. CDR3 sequence: CASSLTGSSYEQYF. The CDR3 DNA reads as TGTGCCAGCTCACTCACAGGGAGCTCCTACGAGCAGTACTTC. Combining the CDR3 with reference TRBV18 and TRBJ2-7 gives the whole variable domain NAGVMQNPRHLVRRRGQEARLRCSPMKGHSHVYWYRQLPEEGLKFMVYLQKENIIDESGMPKERFSAEFPKEGPSILRIQQVVRGDSAAYFCASSLTGSSYEQYFGPGTRLTVT.

J is TRBJ1-4 and V is TRBV2; 7 bases fit TRBD1. Germline assignment: CDR1 SNHLY and CDR2 FYNNEI. V lost 7 bases and J lost 8; bases outside the gene matches: 10. The CDR3 is 14 residues long. The CDR3 reads CASTETGRGEKLFF. DNA for the CDR3: TGTGCCAGCACCGAGACAGGGCGGGGAGAAAAACTGTTTTTT.